Each of the 28 T cell receptor beta chains below was sequenced from the same sample in a study of blood T cell repertoires in COVID-19. The protocol was immunoSEQ multiplex PCR, while the TCRdb copy is restricted to in-frame clones and leaves out a portion. The sample lists 250,000 to 400,000 clones; more than 90% were seen once. What was sequenced was PBMCs or T cells enriched from blood (not recorded which). These receptors all stem from a man in his fifties or sixties who had recovered from COVID-19.

The V call is TRBV11-3, the J call TRBJ2-5, with a weak D call TRBD1 (5 bases). Germline CDR1 is SGHNT and CDR2 is YENEEA. Trimming removed 5 bases from V and 3 bases from J, with 7 bases in between. The CDR3 has 12 residues. DNA for the CDR3: TGTGCCAGCAGCCGGACAAAAGAGACCCAGTACTTC. This gives the protein CASSRTKETQYF.

The gene calls are TRBV5-1 and TRBJ1-1; TRBD1 agrees at 8 bases. The CDR3 is made up of 13 amino acids. Germline trimming cut 4 bases from V and 7 bases from J; bases unmatched to any gene: 6. The germline gives CDR1 SGHRS, CDR2 YFSETQ. The CDR3 nucleotides read TGCGCCAGCAGCCCGGACGACAGGGGTGAAGCTTTCTTT. Translation: CASSPDDRGEAFF.

The rearrangement uses TRBV19 and TRBJ2-5, with D possibly TRBD1 on 8 matching bases. Germline V gives CDR1 LNHDA, CDR2 SQIVND (reference sequence). V dropped 6 bases and J dropped 5 bases, with 22 bases sitting between them. CDR3 size: 16 residues. CDR3 coding DNA: TGTGCCAGTAGGGCGATAAACAGGGGGGGATCGGAGACCCAGTACTTC. It codes for CASRAINRGGSETQYF.

This chain joins TRBV7-9 and TRBJ2-7; 7 nucleotides agree with TRBD2. CDR3 size: 17 residues. Germline trimming cut 1 base from V and 7 bases from J; bases unmatched to any gene: 16. Germline CDR1 reads SEHNR; CDR2 reads FQNEAQ (reference sequence). Here the CDR3 DNA reads TGTGCCAGCAGCTTAGTTCCCGGATGGGGTAGCGGGTGGGAGCAGTACTTC. Translation gives CASSLVPGWGSGWEQYF.

The chain links TRBV11-2 to TRBJ1-4, with D possibly TRBD1 on 5 matching bases. Per germline, CDR1 SGHAT and CDR2 FQNNGV. Trimming stripped 1 base from V and 6 bases from J, with 15 bases between. CDR3 length: 16 amino acids. The CDR3: CASSLGSGIVDEKLFF. The DNA for the CDR3 is TGTGCCAGCAGCTTAGGGTCAGGGATCGTGGATGAAAAACTGTTTTTT.

The rearrangement links TRBV3-1 (or the pseudogene TRBV3-2) to TRBJ1-2; 9 nucleotides agree with TRBD1. J was trimmed by 3 bases and V by 6 bases; bases with no gene match: 8. The CDR3 spans 15 residues. The germline V gene has CDR1 LGHDT and CDR2 YNNKEL (reference sequence). CDR3 nucleotides: TGTGCCAGCAGGCCAGGACAGGGGAATGACTATGGCTACACCTTC. Its translation: CASRPGQGNDYGYTF.

This chain links TRBV2 with TRBJ2-5, with D perhaps TRBD1 (6 bases). The V and J ends lost 8 bases and 1 base respectively, with 11 bases between them. Germline V gives CDR1 SNHLY, CDR2 FYNNEI. The CDR3 consists of 13 residues. In nucleotides, the CDR3 is TGTGCCAGCGGGGACATGGGCCAAGAGACCCAGTACTTC. It yields the protein CASGDMGQETQYF.

In its sample, this clone was seen once. The V call is TRBV2, the J call TRBJ1-2; 10 positions agree with TRBD1. After removal of 8 bases from V and 8 bases from J, the junction contained 14 bases not matched to a gene. The germline gives CDR1 SNHLY, CDR2 FYNNEI. The CDR3 loop spans 15 amino acids. The CDR3 reads CASLGQGIKEGGYTF. The CDR3 DNA sequence: TGTGCCAGCTTGGGACAGGGGATCAAAGAAGGCGGCTACACCTTC. Variable domain in full (rest from reference TRBV2 and TRBJ1-2): EPEVTQTPSHQVTQMGQEVILRCVPISNHLYFYWYRQILGQKVEFLVSFYNNEISEKSEIFDDQFSVERPDGSNFTLKIRSTKLEDSAMYFCASLGQGIKEGGYTFGSGTRLTVV.

V is TRBV18 and J is TRBJ1-2; the D gene is possibly TRBD1 (5 bases). Germline CDR1 and CDR2: KGHSH and LQKENI. This CDR3 spans 14 amino acids. V was pared by 0 bases and J by 5 bases, with 10 bases between. The DNA for the CDR3 is TGTGCCAGCTCACCACCGCACAGGCAATATGGCTACACCTTC. It yields the protein CASSPPHRQYGYTF.

This chain links TRBV7-9 with TRBJ1-2; TRBD1 matches 7 bases. This CDR3 has 16 amino acids. V dropped 1 base and J dropped 2; count of bases not matched to a gene: 7. Germline-derived CDR1 and CDR2 are SEHNR and FQNEAQ (reference sequence). The CDR3, as DNA: TGTGCCAGCAGCTTAGAAGGACAGGAGAAAAACTATGGCTACACCTTC. As protein: CASSLEGQEKNYGYTF.

The rearrangement uses TRBV19 and TRBJ2-6, with 7 positions matching TRBD1. The CDR3 has 16 amino acids. The trim removed 4 bases at V and 0 bases at J, leaving 3 bases unmatched. CDR1 and CDR2 from the germline V gene are LNHDA and SQIVND (reference sequence). This CDR3 is CASSNRGSSGANVLTF. DNA for the CDR3: TGTGCCAGTAGTAACAGGGGTTCCTCTGGGGCCAACGTCCTGACTTTC.

V is TRBV27 and J is TRBJ2-1, with a tentative D call TRBD2 (6 bases). V was clipped by 6 bases and J by 8 bases, with 11 bases between them. Germline CDR1 MNHEY, CDR2 SMNVEV (reference sequence). This CDR3 is 12 amino acids long. The chain's CDR3 is CASSLGGYEQFF. The CDR3, as DNA: TGTGCCAGCAGCTTGGGGGGTTATGAGCAGTTCTTC.

The CDR3 region is CASSLGSRALWNEQFF. The CDR3 region has the DNA TGTGCCAGCAGCTTGGGATCCAGGGCGTTGTGGAATGAGCAGTTCTTC. The rearrangement links TRBV5-4 to TRBJ2-1; perhaps TRBD1 as D (5 bases). The V gene lost 0 bases and the J gene lost 7 bases, with 17 bases spanning the gap. Looked up from germline, CDR1 is SGHNT and CDR2 is YYREEE (reference sequence). The CDR3 contains 16 residues.

The chain recombines TRBV19 with TRBJ2-4; D may be TRBD2 (5 bases). Germline CDR1 reads LNHDA; CDR2 reads SQIVND (reference sequence). This CDR3 is 15 amino acids long. V lost 4 bases to trimming and J lost 4 bases, with 14 bases between them. The CDR3 loop reads CASSTFGVGKNIQYF. The CDR3 nucleotides read TGTGCCAGTAGTACCTTCGGGGTCGGGAAAAACATTCAGTACTTC.

V gene TRBV18 combines with J gene TRBJ1-1; tentative D call: TRBD1 (6 bases). This CDR3 contains 13 residues. The V gene's germline CDR1 is KGHSH and CDR2 LQKENI. V was shortened by 10 bases and J by 0 bases, with 12 bases between the two germline ends. The CDR3 bases are TGTGCCACCACAGGGACGGTGAACACTGAAGCTTTCTTT. Protein: CATTGTVNTEAFF.

The rearrangement uses TRBV30 and TRBJ1-3; 8 nucleotides align to TRBD1. The CDR3 is 13 amino acids. CDR1 is GTSNPN and CDR2 is SVGIG in the germline V gene (reference sequence). J gave up 7 bases and V 4 bases, and 6 bases lay outside the gene matches. The CDR3 protein is CAWNSDRGNTIYF. CDR3 DNA sequence: TGTGCCTGGAACTCAGACAGGGGCAACACCATATATTTT.

The chain has TRBV13 and TRBJ1-2; 7 positions agree with TRBD1. Trimming took 3 bases from V and 6 from J; bases not matched to a gene: 4. The CDR3 loop spans 13 amino acids. Germline V gene lookup returns CDR1 PRHDT and CDR2 FYEKMQ (reference sequence). CDR3 in amino acids: CASSFTGTDGYTF. The CDR3 DNA follows: TGTGCCAGCAGCTTCACCGGGACAGATGGCTACACCTTC. Based on the CDR3 plus reference TRBV13 and TRBJ1-2, the full variable domain is AAGVIQSPRHLIKEKRETATLKCYPIPRHDTVYWYQQGPGQDPQFLISFYEKMQSDKGSIPDRFSAQQFSDYHSELNMSSLELGDSALYFCASSFTGTDGYTFGSGTRLTVV.

The chain is built from TRBV5-8 and TRBJ2-2; TRBD2 agrees at 12 bases. Germline CDR1 is SGHTS and CDR2 is YDEGEE. V dropped 0 bases and J dropped 7; count of bases not matched to a gene: 10. The CDR3 covers 18 residues. The CDR3 DNA reads TGTGCCAGCAGCTTGGACGTTAGGCGACTAGCGGGGGTCGGGGAGCTGTTTTTT. This translates into CASSLDVRRLAGVGELFF.

The chain links TRBV7-9 to TRBJ1-3; no clear D gene. The V gene lost 0 bases and the J gene lost 4 bases, with 13 bases spanning the gap. Germline V gives CDR1 SEHNR, CDR2 FQNEAQ (reference sequence). The CDR3 spans 16 residues. CDR3 in amino acids: CASSLALSLEGNTIYF. DNA for the CDR3: TGTGCCAGCAGCTTAGCGCTCAGCCTGGAGGGAAACACCATATATTTT.

This clone appeared once. V gene TRBV19 combines with J gene TRBJ2-3, with D possibly TRBD2 on 6 matching bases. CDR1 and CDR2 (germline): LNHDA, SQIVND (reference sequence). This CDR3 contains 15 residues. V lost 4 bases and J lost 9, with 20 bases in between. The CDR3 protein is CASSKQIRQSGTQYF. CDR3 nucleotides: TGTGCCAGTAGTAAACAAATCCGACAGAGCGGGACGCAGTATTTT. The full variable domain, completed using reference TRBV19 and TRBJ2-3, is DGGITQSPKYLFRKEGQNVTLSCEQNLNHDAMYWYRQDPGQGLRLIYYSQIVNDFQKGDIAEGYSVSREKKESFPLTVTSAQKNPTAFYLCASSKQIRQSGTQYFGPGTRLTVL.

This chain connects TRBV24-1 to TRBJ2-2; a possible D gene is TRBD1 (5 bases). Germline V CDR1 and CDR2: KGHDR, SFDVKD. CDR3 length: 14 residues. Trimming took 3 bases from V and 1 from J, leaving 5 bases between them. The CDR3 bases are TGTGCCACCAGTGATGACAGGAACACCGGGGAGCTGTTTTTT. This sequence encodes CATSDDRNTGELFF.

This rearrangement joins TRBV11-2 to TRBJ2-3; D not certain. Per germline, CDR1 SGHAT and CDR2 FQNNGV. Trimming removed 7 bases at V and 3 bases at J, with 8 bases between. The CDR3 length is 12 residues. CDR3 DNA sequence: TGTGCCAGCAACTCATTGACAGATACGCAGTATTTT. It encodes CASNSLTDTQYF.

The V and J genes are TRBV4-1 and TRBJ2-5; 7 nucleotides agree with TRBD2. The CDR3 consists of 17 residues. Germline CDR1 and CDR2: MGHRA and YSYEKL. The junction had 18 bases not matched to a gene; V was cut back by 2 bases and J by 9 bases. The CDR3 is CASSQPGRSGLSGAQYF. DNA for the CDR3: TGCGCCAGCAGCCAACCAGGGCGTAGCGGGCTCAGTGGGGCCCAGTACTTC.

The chain recombines TRBV6-5 with TRBJ1-2; TRBD1 is a possible D gene (6 bases). This CDR3 has 13 amino acids. V gave up 6 bases and J gave up 2 bases, with 10 bases separating them. In germline, CDR1 is MNHEY, CDR2 SVGAGI. CDR3 nucleotide sequence: TGTGCCAGCAGCCAAACAGGGAACTATGGCTACACCTTC. Encoded protein: CASSQTGNYGYTF.

The V and J genes are TRBV5-1 and TRBJ2-3; maybe TRBD2 (6 bases). V was cut by 6 bases and J by 1 base, with 18 bases left in between. There are 16 residues in the CDR3. Germline lookup yields CDR1 SGHRS and CDR2 YFSETQ. The CDR3 DNA sequence: TGCGCCAGCAAAAGGACTACTTCTAGCGGCACAGATACGCAGTATTTT. This gives the protein CASKRTTSSGTDTQYF.

V usage is TRBV3-1 (or the pseudogene TRBV3-2) and J usage is TRBJ2-7; 7 nucleotides agree with TRBD1. Germline CDR1 LGHDT, CDR2 YNNKEL (reference sequence). J gave up 2 bases and V 6 bases, and 4 bases lay outside the gene matches. This CDR3 has 13 amino acids. The DNA of the CDR3 is TGTGCCAGCAGTAATGGACAGGCCTACGAGCAGTACTTC. Its translation is CASSNGQAYEQYF.

This clone was picked up a small number of times. This chain joins TRBV11-2 and TRBJ2-7; 10 nucleotides line up with TRBD1. V shed 6 bases, J shed 0 bases, and the junction held 17 bases outside the gene matches. CDR3 length: 19 residues. Per the germline V gene, CDR1 is SGHAT and CDR2 is FQNNGV. The CDR3 nucleotides read TGTGCCAGCAGTCCTCCCGCGGGACAGGGGCCGAAGAGCTCCTACGAGCAGTACTTC. Encoded protein: CASSPPAGQGPKSSYEQYF.

This clone was found once. The genes are TRBV25-1 and TRBJ2-5, with TRBD2 matching 7 bases. The J segment lost 1 base and the V segment lost 4 bases, leaving 12 bases of the junction unmatched. The CDR3 has 17 amino acids. Germline CDR1 reads MGHDK; CDR2 reads SYGVNS. CDR3 loop: CASSGRAGLTSQETQYF. DNA for the CDR3: TGTGCCAGCAGTGGGAGAGCGGGACTAACTTCCCAAGAGACCCAGTACTTC. Based on the CDR3 plus reference TRBV25-1 and TRBJ2-5, the full variable domain is EADIYQTPRYLVIGTGKKITLECSQTMGHDKMYWYQQDPGMELHLIHYSYGVNSTEKGDLSSESTVSRIRTEHFPLTLESARPSHTSQYLCASSGRAGLTSQETQYFGPGTRLLVL.